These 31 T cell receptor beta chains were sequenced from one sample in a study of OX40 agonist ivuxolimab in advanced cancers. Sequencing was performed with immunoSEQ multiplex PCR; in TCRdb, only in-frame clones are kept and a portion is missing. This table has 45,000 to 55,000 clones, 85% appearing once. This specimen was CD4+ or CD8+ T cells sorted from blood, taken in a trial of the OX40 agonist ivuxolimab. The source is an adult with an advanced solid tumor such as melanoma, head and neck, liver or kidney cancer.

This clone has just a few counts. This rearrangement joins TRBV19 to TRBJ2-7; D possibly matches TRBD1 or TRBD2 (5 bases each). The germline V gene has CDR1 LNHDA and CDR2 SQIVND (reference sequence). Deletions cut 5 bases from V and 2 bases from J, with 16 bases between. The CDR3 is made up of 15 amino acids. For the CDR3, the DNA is TGTGCCAGTAGTCATTTCGGGACGGCCACCTACGAGCAGTACTTC. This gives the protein CASSHFGTATYEQYF.

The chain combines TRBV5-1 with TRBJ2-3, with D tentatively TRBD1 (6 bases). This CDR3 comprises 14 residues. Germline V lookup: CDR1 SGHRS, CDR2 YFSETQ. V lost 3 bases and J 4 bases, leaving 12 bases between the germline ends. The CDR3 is CASSSTGLADTQYF. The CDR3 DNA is TGCGCCAGCAGCTCTACAGGGTTGGCAGATACGCAGTATTTT.

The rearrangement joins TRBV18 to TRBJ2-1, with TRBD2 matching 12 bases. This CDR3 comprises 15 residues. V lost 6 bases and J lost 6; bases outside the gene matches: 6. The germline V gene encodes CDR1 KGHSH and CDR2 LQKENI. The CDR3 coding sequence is TGTGCCAGCTCTATGACTAGCGGGAGTGTCAATGAGCAGTTCTTC. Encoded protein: CASSMTSGSVNEQFF. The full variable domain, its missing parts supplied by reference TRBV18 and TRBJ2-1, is NAGVMQNPRHLVRRRGQEARLRCSPMKGHSHVYWYRQLPEEGLKFMVYLQKENIIDESGMPKERFSAEFPKEGPSILRIQQVVRGDSAAYFCASSMTSGSVNEQFFGPGTRLTVL.

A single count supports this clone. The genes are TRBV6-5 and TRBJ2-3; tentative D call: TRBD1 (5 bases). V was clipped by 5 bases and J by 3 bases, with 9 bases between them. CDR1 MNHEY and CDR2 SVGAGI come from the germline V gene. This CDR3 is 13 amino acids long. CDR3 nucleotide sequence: TGTGCCAGCAGTAGCGACAGAACAGATACGCAGTATTTT. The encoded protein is CASSSDRTDTQYF.

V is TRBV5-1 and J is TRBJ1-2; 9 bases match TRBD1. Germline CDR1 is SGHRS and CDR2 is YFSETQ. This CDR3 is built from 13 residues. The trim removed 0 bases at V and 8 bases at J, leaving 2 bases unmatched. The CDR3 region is CASSLGDRDGYTF. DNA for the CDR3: TGCGCCAGCAGCTTGGGGGACAGGGACGGCTACACCTTC.

CDR3 amino acids: CASSGGFGTEAFF. The CDR3, as DNA: TGTGCCAGCAGCGGTGGTTTTGGCACTGAAGCTTTCTTT. V gene TRBV9 combines with J gene TRBJ1-1; D unclear. This CDR3 region has 13 residues. V lost 3 bases, J lost 4 bases, and 10 bases lay in between. Germline-derived CDR1 and CDR2 are SGDLS and YYNGEE.

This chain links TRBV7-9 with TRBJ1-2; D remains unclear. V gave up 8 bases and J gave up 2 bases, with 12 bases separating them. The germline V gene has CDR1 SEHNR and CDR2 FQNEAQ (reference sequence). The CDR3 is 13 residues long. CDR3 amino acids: CASGRLGNYGYTF. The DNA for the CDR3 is TGTGCCAGCGGCAGGCTGGGGAACTATGGCTACACCTTC.

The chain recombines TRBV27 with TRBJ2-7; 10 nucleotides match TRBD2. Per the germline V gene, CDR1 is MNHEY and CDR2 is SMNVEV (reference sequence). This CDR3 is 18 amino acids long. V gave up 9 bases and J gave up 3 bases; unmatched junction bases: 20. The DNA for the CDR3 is TGTGCCAGAGGCCGGGTCCCCAACACTAGCGGGAAGTACTACGAGCAGTACTTC. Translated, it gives CARGRVPNTSGKYYEQYF.

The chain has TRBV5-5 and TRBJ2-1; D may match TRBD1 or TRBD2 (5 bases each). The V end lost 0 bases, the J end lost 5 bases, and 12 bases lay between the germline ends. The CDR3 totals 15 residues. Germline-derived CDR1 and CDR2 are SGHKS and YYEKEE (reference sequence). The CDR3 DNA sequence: TGTGCCAGCAGCTTGGGGAAGGGGACCCACAATGAGCAGTTCTTC. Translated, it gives CASSLGKGTHNEQFF.

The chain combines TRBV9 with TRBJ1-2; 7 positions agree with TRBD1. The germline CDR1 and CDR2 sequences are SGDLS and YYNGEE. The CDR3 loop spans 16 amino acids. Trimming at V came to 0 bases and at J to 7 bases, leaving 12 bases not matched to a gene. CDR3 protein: CASSVGSDNRGGGYTF. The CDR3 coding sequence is TGTGCCAGCAGCGTAGGATCCGATAACAGGGGTGGTGGCTACACCTTC.

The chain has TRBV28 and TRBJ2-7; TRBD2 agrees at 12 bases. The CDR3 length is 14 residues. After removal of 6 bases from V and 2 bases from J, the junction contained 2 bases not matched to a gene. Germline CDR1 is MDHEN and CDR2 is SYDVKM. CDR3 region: CASRTSGRTYEQYF. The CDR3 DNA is TGTGCCAGCAGGACTAGCGGGAGAACCTACGAGCAGTACTTC. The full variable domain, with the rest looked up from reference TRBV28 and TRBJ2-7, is DVKVTQSSRYLVKRTGEKVFLECVQDMDHENMFWYRQDPGLGLRLIYFSYDVKMKEKGDIPEGYSVSREKKERFSLILESASTNQTSMYLCASRTSGRTYEQYFGPGTRLTVT.

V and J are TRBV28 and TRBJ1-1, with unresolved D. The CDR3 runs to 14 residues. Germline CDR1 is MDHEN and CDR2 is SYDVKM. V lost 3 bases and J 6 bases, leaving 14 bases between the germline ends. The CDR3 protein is CASSFGGSQPEAFF. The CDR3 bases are TGTGCCAGCAGTTTCGGCGGATCTCAACCTGAAGCTTTCTTT.

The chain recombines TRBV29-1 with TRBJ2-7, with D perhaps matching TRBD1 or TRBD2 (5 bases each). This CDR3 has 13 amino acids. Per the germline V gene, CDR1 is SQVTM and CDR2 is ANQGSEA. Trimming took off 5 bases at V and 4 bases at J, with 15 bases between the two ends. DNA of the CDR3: TGCAGCGTTTACCGGGACCTTTCGTACGAGCAGTACTTC. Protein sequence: CSVYRDLSYEQYF.

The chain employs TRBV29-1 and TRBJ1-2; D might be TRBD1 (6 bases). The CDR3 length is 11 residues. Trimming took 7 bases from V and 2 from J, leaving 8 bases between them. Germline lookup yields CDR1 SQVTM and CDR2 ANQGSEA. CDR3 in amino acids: CSATGNYGYTF. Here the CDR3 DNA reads TGCAGCGCAACAGGGAACTATGGCTACACCTTC.

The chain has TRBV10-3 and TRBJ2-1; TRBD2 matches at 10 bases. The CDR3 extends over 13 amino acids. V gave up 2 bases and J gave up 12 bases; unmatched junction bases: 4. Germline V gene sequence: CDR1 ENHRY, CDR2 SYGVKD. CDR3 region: CAISEASGRAQFF. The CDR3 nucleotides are TGTGCCATCAGTGAGGCGAGCGGGAGGGCGCAGTTCTTC.

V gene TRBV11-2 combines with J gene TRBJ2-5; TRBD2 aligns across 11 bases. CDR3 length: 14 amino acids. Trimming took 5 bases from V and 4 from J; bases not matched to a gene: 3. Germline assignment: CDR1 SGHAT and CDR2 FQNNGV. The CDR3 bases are TGTGCCAGCAGCGGCACTAGCGGGAGAGAGACCCAGTACTTC. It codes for CASSGTSGRETQYF.

CDR3 nucleotide sequence: TGCGCCAGCAGCCCGGGACAGGGGGGAAACATTCAGTACTTC. It specifies CASSPGQGGNIQYF. This sequence joins TRBV5-1 and TRBJ2-4, with 11 bases fitting TRBD1. The CDR3 has 14 amino acids. The V gene end was trimmed by 4 bases and the J gene end by 6 bases; junction bases not matched to a gene: 3. CDR1 SGHRS and CDR2 YFSETQ come from the germline V gene.

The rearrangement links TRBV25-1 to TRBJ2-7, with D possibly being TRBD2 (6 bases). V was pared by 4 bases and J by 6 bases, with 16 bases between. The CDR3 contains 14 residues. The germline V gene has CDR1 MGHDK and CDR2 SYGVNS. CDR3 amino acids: CASSVVGTRGEQYF. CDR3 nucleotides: TGTGCCAGCAGTGTGGTAGGGACTCGAGGCGAGCAGTACTTC.

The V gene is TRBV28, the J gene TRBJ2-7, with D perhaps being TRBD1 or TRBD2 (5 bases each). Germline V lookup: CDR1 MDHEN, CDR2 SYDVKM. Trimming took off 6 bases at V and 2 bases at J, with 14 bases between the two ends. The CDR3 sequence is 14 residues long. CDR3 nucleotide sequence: TGTGCCAGCAGGCGAGGGGTCCAGCCCTACGAGCAGTACTTC. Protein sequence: CASRRGVQPYEQYF.

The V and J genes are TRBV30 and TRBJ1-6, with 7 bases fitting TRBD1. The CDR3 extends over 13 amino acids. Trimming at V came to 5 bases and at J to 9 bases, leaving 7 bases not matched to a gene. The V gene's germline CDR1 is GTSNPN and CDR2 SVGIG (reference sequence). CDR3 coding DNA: TGTGCCTGGGAGACAGGGACCACTTCACCCCTCCACTTT. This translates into CAWETGTTSPLHF.

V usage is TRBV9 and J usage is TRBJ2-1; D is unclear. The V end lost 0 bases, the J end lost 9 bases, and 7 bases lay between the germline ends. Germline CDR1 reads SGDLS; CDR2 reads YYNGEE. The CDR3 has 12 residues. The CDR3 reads CASSVGGTEQFF. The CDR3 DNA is TGTGCCAGCAGCGTAGGGGGAACTGAGCAGTTCTTC.

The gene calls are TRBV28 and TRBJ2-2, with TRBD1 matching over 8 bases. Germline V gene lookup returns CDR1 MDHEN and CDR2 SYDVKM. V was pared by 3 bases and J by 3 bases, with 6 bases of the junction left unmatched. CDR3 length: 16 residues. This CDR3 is CASSLRTGTYTGELFF. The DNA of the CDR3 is TGTGCCAGCAGTTTGAGGACAGGGACCTACACCGGGGAGCTGTTTTTT. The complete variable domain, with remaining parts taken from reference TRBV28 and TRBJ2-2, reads DVKVTQSSRYLVKRTGEKVFLECVQDMDHENMFWYRQDPGLGLRLIYFSYDVKMKEKGDIPEGYSVSREKKERFSLILESASTNQTSMYLCASSLRTGTYTGELFFGEGSRLTVL.

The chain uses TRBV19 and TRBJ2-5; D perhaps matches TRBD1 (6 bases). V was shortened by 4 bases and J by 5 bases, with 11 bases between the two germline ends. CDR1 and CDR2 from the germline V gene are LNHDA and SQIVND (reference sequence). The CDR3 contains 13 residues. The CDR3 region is CASSTTGYETQYF. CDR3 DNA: TGTGCCAGTAGTACTACAGGGTACGAGACCCAGTACTTC.

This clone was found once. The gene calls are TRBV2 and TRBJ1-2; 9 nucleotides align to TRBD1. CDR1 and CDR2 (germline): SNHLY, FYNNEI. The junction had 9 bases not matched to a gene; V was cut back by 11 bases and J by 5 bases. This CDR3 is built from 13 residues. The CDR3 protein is CAHGTGRRYGYTF. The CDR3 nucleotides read TGTGCCCATGGGACAGGGCGTAGGTATGGCTACACCTTC. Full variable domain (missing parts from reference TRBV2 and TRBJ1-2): EPEVTQTPSHQVTQMGQEVILRCVPISNHLYFYWYRQILGQKVEFLVSFYNNEISEKSEIFDDQFSVERPDGSNFTLKIRSTKLEDSAMYFCAHGTGRRYGYTFGSGTRLTVV.

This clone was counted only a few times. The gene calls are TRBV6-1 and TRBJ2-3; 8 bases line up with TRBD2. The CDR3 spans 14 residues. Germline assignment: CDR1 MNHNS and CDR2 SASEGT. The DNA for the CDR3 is TGTGCGACCAGCACTAGCGGCAGCACAGATACGCAGTATTTT. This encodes CATSTSGSTDTQYF.

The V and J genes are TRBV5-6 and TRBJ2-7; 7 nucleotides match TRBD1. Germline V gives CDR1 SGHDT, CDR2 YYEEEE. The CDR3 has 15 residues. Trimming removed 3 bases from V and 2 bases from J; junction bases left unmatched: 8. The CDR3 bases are TGTGCCAGCAGCTACAGGGGAGTACGGACCTACGAGCAGTACTTC. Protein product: CASSYRGVRTYEQYF.

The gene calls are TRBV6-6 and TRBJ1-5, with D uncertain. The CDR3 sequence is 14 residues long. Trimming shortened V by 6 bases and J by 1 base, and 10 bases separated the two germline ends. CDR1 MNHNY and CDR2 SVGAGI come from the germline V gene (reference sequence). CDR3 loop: CASRPQVSNQPQHF. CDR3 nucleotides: TGTGCCAGCAGGCCGCAGGTCAGCAATCAGCCCCAGCATTTT.

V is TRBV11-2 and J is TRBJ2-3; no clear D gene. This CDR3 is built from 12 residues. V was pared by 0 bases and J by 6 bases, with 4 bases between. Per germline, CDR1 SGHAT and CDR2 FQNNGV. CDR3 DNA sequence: TGTGCCAGCAGCTTAGATAGGGATACGCAGTATTTT. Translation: CASSLDRDTQYF.

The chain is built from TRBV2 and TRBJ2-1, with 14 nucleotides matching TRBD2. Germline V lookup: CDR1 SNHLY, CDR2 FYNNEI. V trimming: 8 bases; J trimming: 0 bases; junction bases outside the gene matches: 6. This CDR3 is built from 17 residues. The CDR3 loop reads CASRAGTSGSSYNEQFF. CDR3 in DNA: TGTGCCAGCCGCGCCGGGACTAGCGGGAGCTCCTACAATGAGCAGTTCTTC.

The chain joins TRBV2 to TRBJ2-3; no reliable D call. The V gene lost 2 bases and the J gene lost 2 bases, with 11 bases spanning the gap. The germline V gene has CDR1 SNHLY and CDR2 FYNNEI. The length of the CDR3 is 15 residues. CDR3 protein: CASSEWGTATDTQYF. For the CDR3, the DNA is TGTGCCAGCAGTGAATGGGGTACGGCCACAGATACGCAGTATTTT.

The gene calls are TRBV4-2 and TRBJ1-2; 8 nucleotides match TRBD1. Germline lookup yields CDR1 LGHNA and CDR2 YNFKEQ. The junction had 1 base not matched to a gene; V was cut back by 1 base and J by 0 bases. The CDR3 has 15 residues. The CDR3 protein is CASSQGQGTNYGYTF. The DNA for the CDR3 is TGTGCCAGCAGCCAAGGACAGGGGACTAACTATGGCTACACCTTC.